These 30 T cell receptor beta chains were all obtained from the same sample, sequenced in a study of identical twins. A single record per CDR3 protein comes from TCRdb applying MiXCR to the 5' RACE reads. The sample lists 500,000 to 700,000 distinct CDR3 sequences; roughly 7.1% were seen once. The sample was also linked to a second study, of yellow fever vaccine responses in identical twins.

Source material: PBMCs. The receptors shown here come from a woman between 18 and 29 years old in good health.

This clonotype was counted between two and nine times. The genes are TRBV29-1 and TRBJ1-4; D ambiguous. Trimming left V 4 bases short and J 3 bases short, with 12 bases between. The CDR3 runs 14 residues. Germline loops: CDR1 SQVTM, CDR2 ANQGSEA. The CDR3 spells CSVVLLTANEKLFF. CDR3 coding DNA: TGCAGCGTTGTCCTCCTCACTGCTAATGAAAAACTGTTTTTT.

A remark on this clonotype: Being one base from a much bigger clone, this may be a read error. The chain joins TRBV6-1 to TRBJ2-7; D not certain. Germline CDR1 and CDR2: MNHNS and SASEGT. This CDR3 spans 14 amino acids. V shed 8 bases and J shed 6 bases, with 20 bases lying between them. CDR3 loop: CASRGPPRRSEQYF. In DNA, the CDR3 is TGTGCCAGCCGCGGACCCCCTCGGCGCTCCGAGCAGTACTTC.

This clonotype showed up many times. V and J are TRBV5-1 and TRBJ1-1; 7 positions agree with TRBD1. V was pared by 4 bases and J by 1 base, with 10 bases of the junction left unmatched. Germline V lookup: CDR1 SGHRS, CDR2 YFSETQ. The CDR3 has 16 amino acids. CDR3 sequence: CASSLPRQGPNTEAFF. DNA of the CDR3: TGCGCCAGCAGCCTGCCCCGACAGGGCCCGAACACTGAAGCTTTCTTT.

The chain is built from TRBV7-9 and TRBJ2-2, with D uncertain. The V gene lost 2 bases and the J gene lost 4 bases, with 8 bases spanning the gap. The CDR3 runs to 14 residues. Germline V gene lookup returns CDR1 SEHNR and CDR2 FQNEAQ (reference sequence). The CDR3 sequence is CASSLRTRTGELFF. The CDR3 region has the DNA TGTGCCAGCAGCTTACGCACCCGCACCGGGGAGCTGTTTTTT.

The V gene is TRBV12-5, the J gene TRBJ2-1; maybe TRBD2 (5 bases). This CDR3 has 15 residues. Germline V CDR1 and CDR2: LGHNT, FRNRAP. The ends were cut back, 3 bases at V and 5 bases at J, with 14 bases in the middle. CDR3 residues: CASGFPGLGDNEQFF. The CDR3 DNA reads as TGTGCTAGTGGTTTCCCTGGACTGGGTGACAATGAGCAGTTCTTC.

This clonotype was found a few times. V gene TRBV28 combines with J gene TRBJ1-2; 7 bases are shared with TRBD1. Germline CDR1 is MDHEN and CDR2 is SYDVKM. V was pared by 8 bases and J by 0 bases, with 3 bases of the junction left unmatched. CDR3 length: 13 residues. CDR3 sequence: CASWDSTNYGYTF. As DNA, the CDR3 is TGTGCCAGCTGGGACAGCACTAACTATGGCTACACCTTC.

This clonotype came up a few times. V usage is TRBV28 and J usage is TRBJ1-2; 8 nucleotides agree with TRBD1. Germline CDR1 and CDR2: MDHEN and SYDVKM. The CDR3 is 15 amino acids. The V gene end was trimmed by 6 bases and the J gene end by 2 bases; junction bases not matched to a gene: 8. This CDR3 is CASSPGQGLNYGYTF. DNA for the CDR3: TGTGCCAGCAGCCCCGGACAGGGCCTCAACTATGGCTACACCTTC.

The rearrangement links TRBV2 to TRBJ1-5; D remains ambiguous. In germline, CDR1 is SNHLY, CDR2 FYNNEI. Trimming removed 3 bases from V and 0 bases from J, with 9 bases in between. The CDR3 consists of 15 residues. The CDR3 DNA is TGTGCCAGCAGTGAGGAGAGGAATAGCAATCAGCCCCAGCATTTT. Its translation is CASSEERNSNQPQHF.

The gene calls are TRBV11-3 and TRBJ2-3, with D possibly being TRBD1 or TRBD2 (5 bases each). CDR3 length equals 13 residues. Trimming shortened V by 5 bases and J by 5 bases, and 11 bases separated the two germline ends. Germline V gives CDR1 SGHNT, CDR2 YENEEA. The CDR3 DNA sequence: TGTGCCAGCAGCCGAGGGGTAGGAGATACGCAGTATTTT. Its protein product is CASSRGVGDTQYF. Drawing the rest from reference TRBV11-3 and TRBJ2-3, the complete variable domain is EAGVVQSPRYKIIEKKQPVAFWCNPISGHNTLYWYLQNLGQGPELLIRYENEEAVDDSQLPKDRFSAERLKGVDSTLKIQPAELGDSAVYLCASSRGVGDTQYFGPGTRLTVL.

A few counts support this clonotype. This chain's CDR3 is CASSFQKGTGIYNEQFF. For the CDR3, the DNA is TGTGCCAGCAGTTTCCAAAAGGGGACAGGCATTTACAATGAGCAGTTCTTC. The rearrangement links TRBV2 to TRBJ2-1; 8 bases match TRBD1. Per germline, CDR1 SNHLY and CDR2 FYNNEI. This CDR3 contains 17 residues. V shed 5 bases and J 4 bases; nucleotides not matched to a gene: 13. The whole variable domain, remainder taken from reference TRBV2 and TRBJ2-1, is EPEVTQTPSHQVTQMGQEVILRCVPISNHLYFYWYRQILGQKVEFLVSFYNNEISEKSEIFDDQFSVERPDGSNFTLKIRSTKLEDSAMYFCASSFQKGTGIYNEQFFGPGTRLTVL.

This clonotype was seen more than once but under ten times. The chain combines TRBV11-2 with TRBJ2-1, with D possibly matching TRBD2 (5 bases). The CDR3 totals 17 residues. The germline V gene encodes CDR1 SGHAT and CDR2 FQNNGV. V was clipped by 3 bases and J by 1 base, with 16 bases between them. The CDR3 DNA sequence: TGTGCCAGCAGCTTCCCAGGCGGGTTAAAGTCCTACAATGAGCAGTTCTTC. Amino acid sequence: CASSFPGGLKSYNEQFF.

This clonotype was observed a few times. This chain uses TRBV6-5 with TRBJ2-1; D perhaps matches TRBD1 (6 bases). The V gene's germline CDR1 is MNHEY and CDR2 SVGAGI. This CDR3 is built from 16 residues. V was clipped by 4 bases and J by 0 bases, with 13 bases between them. In nucleotides, the CDR3 is TGTGCCAGCAGTTCTAACAGGGCTCGCTCCTACAATGAGCAGTTCTTC. Translated, it gives CASSSNRARSYNEQFF.

The sample holds many counts of this clonotype. The V call is TRBV6-5, the J call TRBJ2-1, with TRBD2 matching over 10 bases. The V gene end was trimmed by 2 bases and the J gene end by 8 bases; junction bases not matched to a gene: 0. The CDR3 contains 13 residues. Per germline, CDR1 MNHEY and CDR2 SVGAGI. This chain's CDR3 is CASSYGLADEQFF. The CDR3 DNA is TGTGCCAGCAGTTACGGACTAGCGGATGAGCAGTTCTTC.

This clonotype was observed many times. The genes are TRBV12-3 or TRBV12-4 and TRBJ2-2; 7 bases line up with TRBD2. J gave up 4 bases and V 5 bases, and 4 bases lay outside the gene matches. This CDR3 has 14 amino acids. CDR3 residues: CASSRGLRTGELFF. In nucleotides, the CDR3 is TGTGCCAGCAGTAGGGGACTACGCACCGGGGAGCTGTTTTTT.

The V and J genes are TRBV20-1 and TRBJ2-5; D is uncertain. The CDR3 length is 10 residues. From germline, CDR1 is DFQATT and CDR2 SNEGSKA (reference sequence). Trimming shortened V by 2 bases and J by 5 bases, and 3 bases separated the two germline ends. The CDR3 DNA is TGCAGTGCTAGATGGGAGACCCAGTACTTC. This encodes CSARWETQYF.

This clonotype was recorded a few times. The rearrangement uses TRBV7-2 and TRBJ2-3; 12 bases align to TRBD1. The ends lost 5 bases at V and 6 bases at J; junction bases unmatched: 9. The CDR3 totals 16 residues. Germline CDR1 is SGHTA and CDR2 is FQGNSA. DNA for the CDR3: TGTGCCAGCAGCCCCTACGGGACAGGGGGCTTTGATACGCAGTATTTT. Amino acids: CASSPYGTGGFDTQYF.

The gene calls are TRBV20-1 and TRBJ2-1, with 16 bases fitting TRBD2. CDR1 is DFQATT, CDR2 SNEGSKA, per germline (reference sequence). Trimming took 1 base from V and 6 from J; bases not matched to a gene: 12. There are 19 residues in the CDR3. The CDR3 loop is CSARGGTSGRGPRSNEQFF. The CDR3 DNA reads as TGCAGTGCTAGAGGGGGGACTAGCGGGAGGGGCCCTAGGAGCAATGAGCAGTTCTTC.

The V call is TRBV20-1, the J call TRBJ2-2; TRBD2 matches 7 bases. Germline CDR1 and CDR2: DFQATT and SNEGSKA (reference sequence). V dropped 3 bases and J dropped 2; count of bases not matched to a gene: 3. The CDR3 runs 14 residues. The chain's CDR3 is CSARRGFNTGELFF. The CDR3 DNA sequence: TGCAGTGCTAGGCGGGGGTTCAACACCGGGGAGCTGTTTTTT.

There are a few counts of this clonotype. V and J are TRBV12-3 or TRBV12-4 and TRBJ2-3; 7 bases fit TRBD2. This CDR3 is built from 16 residues. The V gene end was trimmed by 7 bases and the J gene end by 1 base; junction bases not matched to a gene: 11. CDR3 sequence (DNA): TGTGCCAGCACCATTCGGAGCGGGACCCGCACAGATACGCAGTATTTT. It is translated as CASTIRSGTRTDTQYF.

V gene TRBV15 combines with J gene TRBJ2-3; D may be TRBD1 (8 bases). V lost 5 bases to trimming and J lost 3 bases, with 15 bases between them. The germline CDR1 and CDR2 sequences are LNHNV and YYDKDF (reference sequence). This CDR3 comprises 15 residues. CDR3 sequence (DNA): TGTGCCACCAGCCCAGGACAGGGAGGGACAGATACGCAGTATTTT. Its protein is CATSPGQGGTDTQYF.

The chain couples TRBV11-2 to TRBJ2-1, with 11 nucleotides matching TRBD2. Germline V gene data show CDR1 as SGHAT and CDR2 as FQNNGV. The CDR3 has 17 amino acids. The junction had 10 bases not matched to a gene; V was cut back by 5 bases and J by 4 bases. In nucleotides, the CDR3 is TGTGCCAGCAGCCGAAAGGGACTAGCGGATAAGTACAATGAGCAGTTCTTC. This translates into CASSRKGLADKYNEQFF. Based on the CDR3 plus reference TRBV11-2 and TRBJ2-1, the full variable domain is EAGVAQSPRYKIIEKRQSVAFWCNPISGHATLYWYQQILGQGPKLLIQFQNNGVVDDSQLPKDRFSAERLKGVDSTLKIQPAKLEDSAVYLCASSRKGLADKYNEQFFGPGTRLTVL.

This clonotype appeared a few times. This chain links TRBV12-3 or TRBV12-4 with TRBJ2-6; no definite D call. The CDR3 consists of 16 residues. V lost 3 bases, J lost 0 bases, and 9 bases lay in between. CDR3 amino acids: CASSFSPSSGANVLTF. The CDR3 region has the DNA TGTGCCAGCAGTTTCTCCCCCAGCTCTGGGGCCAACGTCCTGACTTTC.

V and J are TRBV12-3 or TRBV12-4 and TRBJ2-3; 13 bases match TRBD2. This CDR3 is built from 14 residues. Germline trimming cut 6 bases from V and 14 bases from J; bases unmatched to any gene: 11. For the CDR3, the DNA is TGTGCCAGCAGCCCGAGGACTAGCGGGAGCTTACGGTATTTT. Protein sequence: CASSPRTSGSLRYF.

This clonotype has just a few counts. The chain uses TRBV12-3 or TRBV12-4 and TRBJ1-2, with D possibly TRBD1 on 6 matching bases. The V gene lost 4 bases and the J gene lost 8 bases, with 11 bases spanning the gap. The length of the CDR3 is 12 residues. The CDR3 nucleotides are TGTGCCAGCAGTTGGGGGCCCCAAGGCTACACCTTC. Protein sequence: CASSWGPQGYTF.

The table lists this clonotype with many counts. J is TRBJ2-5 and V is TRBV14; weak D call: TRBD1 (6 bases). V was clipped by 5 bases and J by 5 bases, with 12 bases between them. The CDR3 is made up of 13 amino acids. Germline values: CDR1 SGHDN, CDR2 FVKESK. The CDR3 spells CASSFTGRETQYF. CDR3 sequence (DNA): TGTGCCAGCAGCTTCACAGGGCGCGAGACCCAGTACTTC.

This clonotype was recorded a few times. The chain combines TRBV4-2 with TRBJ1-4, with D possibly matching TRBD1 (5 bases). Germline V gene sequence: CDR1 LGHNA, CDR2 YNFKEQ. V gave up 5 bases and J gave up 6 bases, with 13 bases separating them. The CDR3 contains 14 residues. The CDR3 DNA sequence: TGTGCCAGCAGCTCCCCAGGGAGGGATGAAAAACTGTTTTTT. This codes for CASSSPGRDEKLFF.

This clonotype came up many times. The genes are TRBV12-3 or TRBV12-4 and TRBJ1-5; 7 nucleotides line up with TRBD1. V lost 4 bases and J lost 0; bases outside the gene matches: 3. This CDR3 contains 15 residues. CDR3 loop: CASSWGQYSNQPQHF. The CDR3 region has the DNA TGTGCCAGCAGTTGGGGACAGTATAGCAATCAGCCCCAGCATTTT.

The V call is TRBV7-9, the J call TRBJ2-2; possibly TRBD2 for D (5 bases). The CDR3 consists of 14 residues. V was cut by 11 bases and J by 1 base, with 14 bases left in between. Germline CDR1 SEHNR, CDR2 FQNEAQ (reference sequence). Here the CDR3 DNA reads TGTGCCTCCCCCAACCGGGAGAACACCGGGGAGCTGTTTTTT. It codes for CASPNRENTGELFF.

This clonotype was observed a few times. DNA for the CDR3: TGTGCCAGCAGTGCCCTGACTAGCGGGGGGCCTTACGAGCAGTACGTC. Protein: CASSALTSGGPYEQYV. The genes are TRBV27 and TRBJ2-7; 13 positions match TRBD2. Per germline, CDR1 MNHEY and CDR2 SMNVEV (reference sequence). Germline trimming cut 5 bases from V and 4 bases from J; bases unmatched to any gene: 8. The CDR3 totals 16 residues.

At least ten counts were recorded for this clonotype. The rearrangement links TRBV20-1 to TRBJ2-1; D is perhaps TRBD1 or TRBD2 (5 bases each). With 6 bases removed from V and 2 bases from J, the gap between germline ends came to 20 bases. The length of the CDR3 is 16 residues. CDR1 and CDR2 from the germline V gene are DFQATT and SNEGSKA (reference sequence). This CDR3 is CSAGAVAGATYNEQFF. DNA of the CDR3: TGCAGTGCAGGGGCGGTGGCGGGTGCTACCTACAATGAGCAGTTCTTC.